Following are 17 T cell receptor beta chains from one sample sequenced in a study of blood T cell repertoires in COVID-19 (dated by TCRdb to about 2020). The method was the immunoSEQ multiplex PCR assay. TCRdb's version of the immuneACCESS table is confined to in-frame rearrangements and falls short of the full clone set. An unresolved V gene accounts for under half of the shortfall where checked; the remainder is of unknown origin. Here the sample has approximately 210,000 clones; 80% occur a single time. The ten largest clones take up under 4.5% of the sample. The sequencing sample was made of PBMCs or T cells enriched from blood (not recorded which). The receptors were sampled from a man younger than 45 with acute COVID-19.

The chain links TRBV2 to TRBJ2-3; D is ambiguous. V dropped 8 bases and J dropped 0 bases, with 21 bases sitting between them. This CDR3 contains 17 residues. Germline values: CDR1 SNHLY, CDR2 FYNNEI. CDR3: CASVWVAAPGSTDTQYF. The CDR3 DNA follows: TGTGCCAGCGTGTGGGTTGCTGCCCCCGGGAGCACAGATACGCAGTATTTT.

This clone was counted between two and nine times. V usage is TRBV28 and J usage is TRBJ1-5; D is uncertain. Germline CDR1 MDHEN, CDR2 SYDVKM. The V end was cut by 3 bases, the J end by 1 base, with 16 bases between. The CDR3 has 17 residues. CDR3 coding DNA: TGTGCCAGCAGTTTGGGAGTTGCGGGGAGGAGCAATCAGCCCCAGCATTTT. Protein: CASSLGVAGRSNQPQHF.

CDR3 DNA sequence: TGTGCCAGCGGTCCCCAATCTACAGCTTTCTTT. This translates into CASGPQSTAFF. The genes are TRBV6-5 and TRBJ1-1; the D is unclear. V lost 8 bases and J lost 10, with 14 bases in between. This CDR3 contains 11 residues. Germline loops: CDR1 MNHEY, CDR2 SVGAGI.

The sample holds a few counts of this clone. J is TRBJ1-5 and V is TRBV6-1; D remains unclear. V lost 3 bases and J lost 2, with 8 bases in between. The germline gives CDR1 MNHNS, CDR2 SASEGT. The CDR3 is made up of 14 amino acids. Here the CDR3 DNA reads TGTGCCAGCAGTGACGGGTGGGGCAATCAGCCCCAGCATTTT. It translates to CASSDGWGNQPQHF.

This clone has just one count. The V and J genes are TRBV7-6 and TRBJ2-5; 8 bases match TRBD2. CDR1 is SGHVS and CDR2 is FNYEAQ in the germline V gene. The CDR3 spans 14 residues. V lost 7 bases, J lost 4 bases, and 8 bases stayed unmatched. CDR3 coding DNA: TGTGCCAGCACTCCCCTGGCGGGGGGAGAGACCCAGTACTTC. Protein: CASTPLAGGETQYF.

The chain is built from TRBV12-3 or TRBV12-4 and TRBJ2-1; D unresolved. V lost 5 bases to trimming and J lost 10 bases, with 9 bases between them. This CDR3 spans 11 amino acids. The CDR3 spells CASSRSQEQFF. For the CDR3, the DNA is TGTGCCAGCAGTCGATCCCAGGAGCAGTTCTTC.

The CDR3 nucleotides are TGTGCCAGCACCGCACCGGGACAAAACTACGAGCAGTACTTC. This translates into CASTAPGQNYEQYF. The chain links TRBV6-5 to TRBJ2-7, with D possibly matching TRBD1 (6 bases). Trimming cost V 7 bases and J 3 bases, with 16 bases left between them. The CDR3 is 14 amino acids. Germline values: CDR1 MNHEY, CDR2 SVGAGI.

This clone was observed a few times. The gene calls are TRBV15 and TRBJ2-1; 9 nucleotides line up with TRBD1. V shed 3 bases and J 5 bases; nucleotides not matched to a gene: 5. CDR1 is LNHNV and CDR2 is YYDKDF in the germline V gene (reference sequence). The CDR3 sequence is 15 residues long. The CDR3 sequence: CATSRAGDRDNEQFF. CDR3 DNA sequence: TGTGCCACCAGCAGGGCCGGGGACAGGGACAATGAGCAGTTCTTC.

The chain carries TRBV19 and TRBJ2-7, with 7 bases matching TRBD1. The CDR3 contains 13 residues. V dropped 7 bases and J dropped 2; count of bases not matched to a gene: 5. CDR1 and CDR2 from the germline V gene are LNHDA and SQIVND (reference sequence). The CDR3 region has the DNA TGTGCCAGTAACGACAGGGACACCTACGAGCAGTACTTC. Translated, it gives CASNDRDTYEQYF.

The V gene is TRBV4-2, the J gene TRBJ2-5, with 9 bases matching TRBD1. With 0 bases clipped from V and 4 bases from J, the junction kept 3 bases outside the gene matches. The germline CDR1 and CDR2 sequences are LGHNA and YNFKEQ. The CDR3 runs 15 residues. The CDR3 sequence: CASSQEDRGGETQYF. Here the CDR3 DNA reads TGTGCCAGCAGCCAAGAGGACAGGGGCGGAGAGACCCAGTACTTC.

The chain couples TRBV19 to TRBJ1-2; 9 bases are a match to TRBD1. V trimming: 10 bases; J trimming: 7 bases; junction bases outside the gene matches: 10. The CDR3 length is 13 residues. Germline values: CDR1 LNHDA, CDR2 SQIVND (reference sequence). The CDR3 is CATQMTGGGGYTF. The CDR3 coding sequence is TGTGCCACGCAGATGACAGGGGGTGGTGGCTACACCTTC.

The chain joins TRBV19 to TRBJ1-5; D is perhaps TRBD1 (6 bases). Looked up from germline, CDR1 is LNHDA and CDR2 is SQIVND (reference sequence). The CDR3 totals 14 residues. Trimming removed 9 bases at V and 4 bases at J, with 16 bases between. CDR3 coding DNA: TGTGCCAGCAGCCGGACAGATTTTAATCAGCCCCAGCATTTT. Its translation is CASSRTDFNQPQHF.

This clone appeared a single time. The chain carries TRBV5-1 and TRBJ1-1; TRBD1 agrees at 7 bases. From germline, CDR1 is SGHRS and CDR2 YFSETQ. This CDR3 spans 14 amino acids. J was trimmed by 2 bases and V by 0 bases; bases with no gene match: 1. CDR3 amino acids: CASSLGDSNTEAFF. The CDR3 DNA reads TGCGCCAGCAGCTTGGGGGACAGCAACACTGAAGCTTTCTTT.

This rearrangement joins TRBV9 to TRBJ2-3, with 9 bases aligning to TRBD2. The CDR3 extends over 16 amino acids. V shed 1 base, J shed 3 bases, and the junction held 6 bases outside the gene matches. The germline CDR1 and CDR2 sequences are SGDLS and YYNGEE. CDR3 coding DNA: TGTGCCAGCAGCGTAATAAGCGGGGGGAGTACAGATACGCAGTATTTT. Protein: CASSVISGGSTDTQYF.

The gene calls are TRBV7-9 and TRBJ1-5; 7 positions agree with TRBD1. Germline V lookup: CDR1 SEHNR, CDR2 FQNEAQ (reference sequence). Trimming at V came to 1 base and at J to 5 bases, leaving 2 bases not matched to a gene. The CDR3 has 14 amino acids. The CDR3 DNA reads TGTGCCAGCAGCTTAGAGGGGGCCCATCAGCCCCAGCATTTT. This gives the protein CASSLEGAHQPQHF.

The CDR3 here is CASRPVLTPLNTEAFF. DNA for the CDR3: TGTGCCAGCAGACCAGTCCTCACGCCCCTGAACACTGAAGCTTTCTTT. The rearrangement joins TRBV27 to TRBJ1-1, with no clear D. The CDR3 spans 16 residues. Looked up from germline, CDR1 is MNHEY and CDR2 is SMNVEV (reference sequence). The V end was cut by 6 bases, the J end by 0 bases, with 17 bases between.

A few counts support this clone. V is TRBV27 and J is TRBJ1-6; D remains unclear. In germline, CDR1 is MNHEY, CDR2 SMNVEV (reference sequence). The germline V and J ends were trimmed by 2 bases and 5 bases, with 22 bases remaining between them. The CDR3 has 19 amino acids. CDR3 nucleotides: TGTGCCAGCAGTTTAAAGGTCAGACTGGGAGCTAGGGATAATTCACCCCTCCACTTT. Encoded protein: CASSLKVRLGARDNSPLHF.